This TCR beta chain was recorded in a study of cytomegalovirus exposure and HLA in healthy donors. Healthy bone marrow donors formed the donor group. Likely unrecorded immune exposures existed in these nominally healthy donors. The PCR contained 60 Vbeta and 13 Jbeta primers. The assay was immunoSEQ multiplex PCR, and TCRdb's table has in-frame clones only and misses some. The table includes more than 80,000 clones, roughly four fifths detected once. The sequenced sample was PBMCs. This receptor was taken from a man between 45 and 60 years old in good health and CMV-seronegative.

The CDR3 nucleotides read TGTGCCAGCAGCGTGGCCGACTATGGCTACACCTTC. Amino acids: CASSVADYGYTF. The chain carries TRBV9 and TRBJ1-2; D unclear. Trimming stripped 2 bases from V and 3 bases from J, with 5 bases between. This CDR3 is built from 12 residues. Germline values: CDR1 SGDLS, CDR2 YYNGEE.